This T cell receptor beta chain was recovered during a study of OX40 agonist ivuxolimab in advanced cancers. TCRdb's table, derived via immunoSEQ multiplex PCR, lists solely in-frame clones and lacks some. The sample consists of 60,000 to 90,000 clones, under 95% of them appearing once. The germline CDR1 and CDR2 sequences are SGHNT and YYREEE (reference sequence). The CDR3 covers 14 residues. V was cut by 7 bases and J by 3 bases, with 13 bases left in between. This chain connects TRBV5-4 to TRBJ2-2; D unresolved. Sequencing used CD4+ or CD8+ T cells sorted from blood, obtained in a trial of the OX40 agonist ivuxolimab. This sequence was found in an adult with an advanced solid tumor such as melanoma, head and neck, liver or kidney cancer. The CDR3 region has the DNA TGTGCCAGCGGCGGCAGGCCAGACACCGGGGAGCTGTTTTTT. This sequence encodes CASGGRPDTGELFF. The complete variable domain, with remaining parts taken from reference TRBV5-4 and TRBJ2-2, reads ETGVTQSPTHLIKTRGQQVTLRCSSQSGHNTVSWYQQALGQGPQFIFQYYREEENGRGNFPPRFSGLQFPNYSSELNVNALELDDSALYLCASGGRPDTGELFFGEGSRLTVL.